The 4 T cell receptor beta chains below come from one sample, sequenced in a study of T cell changes during pregnancy in multiple sclerosis. Libraries were prepared by immunoSEQ multiplex PCR; TCRdb keeps only in-frame clonotypes and omits some of them. The repertoire includes around 44,000 clones, 88% of them detected once, and 1% to 1.5% sits in the top ten. Specimen: CD4+ T cells from peripheral blood mononuclear cells, collected in the second trimester of pregnancy. Receptors were obtained from a female donor with multiple sclerosis, enrolled in a pregnancy study.

The genes are TRBV11-2 and TRBJ2-1, with a possible D match to TRBD1 (5 bases). The CDR3 spans 14 residues. Germline CDR1 and CDR2: SGHAT and FQNNGV. V was shortened by 5 bases and J by 9 bases, with 17 bases between the two germline ends. The CDR3 region has the DNA TGTGCCAGCAGCACCTCCAGGGTGGCGAGTGAGCAGTTCTTC. It codes for CASSTSRVASEQFF. The variable domain in full, with the rest retrieved from reference TRBV11-2 and TRBJ2-1, is EAGVAQSPRYKIIEKRQSVAFWCNPISGHATLYWYQQILGQGPKLLIQFQNNGVVDDSQLPKDRFSAERLKGVDSTLKIQPAKLEDSAVYLCASSTSRVASEQFFGPGTRLTVL.

The chain is built from TRBV28 and TRBJ2-7; TRBD2 agrees at 7 bases. V trimming: 6 bases; J trimming: 0 bases; junction bases outside the gene matches: 17. CDR3 length equals 18 residues. The germline CDR1 and CDR2 sequences are MDHEN and SYDVKM. The CDR3 DNA is TGTGCCAGCAGCTCCGGGCTAGCGGTAGGACCACTCTCCTACGAGCAGTACTTC. Translating it yields CASSSGLAVGPLSYEQYF.

The chain joins TRBV5-1 to TRBJ2-1; 11 nucleotides agree with TRBD2. V shed 4 bases, J shed 8 bases, and the junction held 14 bases outside the gene matches. Germline V gene sequence: CDR1 SGHRS, CDR2 YFSETQ. The CDR3 is 17 residues long. CDR3 DNA: TGCGCCAGCAGCCTAGGCTATAGCGGGAGGGCCGAGGATGAGCAGTTCTTC. Its translation is CASSLGYSGRAEDEQFF.

The chain joins TRBV2 to TRBJ2-2; D ambiguous. V was shortened by 6 bases and J by 5 bases, with 13 bases between the two germline ends. This CDR3 has 14 amino acids. Per germline, CDR1 SNHLY and CDR2 FYNNEI. The CDR3 reads CASSENSVTGELFF. Written as DNA, the CDR3 is TGTGCCAGCAGCGAAAATTCGGTGACCGGGGAGCTGTTTTTT.